The rows below give T cell receptor beta chains drawn from one sample of a study of T cells in Graves' hyperthyroidism and ophthalmopathy. TCRdb passed the multiplex PCR reads through MiXCR, listing each CDR3 protein once. The repertoire holds hundreds of thousands of distinct CDR3 sequences, with about 35% as singletons. The sample consisted of blood. The source of these receptors is a woman aged 40 to 50 with Graves' hyperthyroidism. Each CDR3 is given with its conserved first and last residue.

v_call: TRBV19; j_call: TRBJ1-3; cdr3_aa: CASSIFFGDFTSGNTIYF
v_call: TRBV7-9; j_call: TRBJ1-1; cdr3_aa: CASSLGSRGEAFF
v_call: TRBV12-3/TRBV12-4; j_call: TRBJ1-5; cdr3_aa: CASSLATLTGGQPQHF
v_call: TRBV10-2; j_call: TRBJ1-4; cdr3_aa: CASRNRGDEKLFF
v_call: TRBV29-1; j_call: TRBJ2-7; cdr3_aa: CSVLRSPLGEQYF
v_call: TRBV7-8; j_call: TRBJ2-6; cdr3_aa: CASSLQDRDLYFGANVLTF
v_call: TRBV5-4; j_call: TRBJ1-2; cdr3_aa: CASSLGDRTLNYGYTF
v_call: TRBV7-9; j_call: TRBJ1-6; cdr3_aa: CASSPLQGPNSPLHF
v_call: TRBV9; j_call: TRBJ2-7; cdr3_aa: CASSANRGVDEQYF
v_call: TRBV12-3/TRBV12-4; j_call: TRBJ2-5; cdr3_aa: CASSFRLGLVAPETQYF
v_call: TRBV6-5; j_call: TRBJ1-1; cdr3_aa: CASSGRGRLNTEAFF
v_call: TRBV28; j_call: TRBJ1-2; cdr3_aa: CASSNTGQVRGYTF
v_call: TRBV2; j_call: TRBJ2-7; cdr3_aa: CASSREEISEQYF
v_call: TRBV19; j_call: TRBJ1-4; cdr3_aa: CASSEGQEKLFF
v_call: TRBV4-3; j_call: TRBJ2-7; cdr3_aa: CASSQDWDRVGEQYF
v_call: TRBV11-2; j_call: TRBJ1-3; cdr3_aa: CASSLLPGHTIYF
v_call: TRBV11-1; j_call: TRBJ2-2; cdr3_aa: CASSLIQGNTGELFF
v_call: TRBV7-2; j_call: TRBJ1-1; cdr3_aa: CASSRRDRVMTEAFF
v_call: TRBV20-1; j_call: TRBJ1-2; cdr3_aa: CSARERGLSSYGYTF
v_call: TRBV7-2; j_call: TRBJ2-7; cdr3_aa: CASSFPLRVEQYF
v_call: TRBV6-2/TRBV6-3; j_call: TRBJ2-7; cdr3_aa: CASSYPPRYEQYF
v_call: TRBV5-1; j_call: TRBJ2-2; cdr3_aa: CASSLAGGRTNTGELFF
v_call: TRBV20-1; j_call: TRBJ1-2; cdr3_aa: CSARTGGDYGYTF
v_call: TRBV10-1; j_call: TRBJ1-1; cdr3_aa: CASFGQSDTEAFF
v_call: TRBV7-2; j_call: TRBJ1-2; cdr3_aa: CASSQDQGYYGYTF
v_call: TRBV6-5; j_call: TRBJ1-6; cdr3_aa: CASRETPGQRSPLHF
v_call: TRBV3-1; j_call: TRBJ1-6; cdr3_aa: CASSPISGGTGSPLHF
v_call: TRBV5-1; j_call: TRBJ2-7; cdr3_aa: CASSQGLGGGEQYF
v_call: TRBV7-2; j_call: TRBJ1-6; cdr3_aa: CASSQDRGQESPLHF
v_call: TRBV5-4; j_call: TRBJ2-4; cdr3_aa: CAVPGRPLDF
v_call: TRBV10-1; j_call: TRBJ1-2; cdr3_aa: CASSDRGSYGYTF
v_call: TRBV7-9; j_call: TRBJ1-6; cdr3_aa: CASSWGAWYNSPLHF
v_call: TRBV29-1; j_call: TRBJ2-5; cdr3_aa: CSGTSGTQETQYF
v_call: TRBV19; j_call: TRBJ1-1; cdr3_aa: CASSRDRRLNTEAFF
v_call: TRBV9; j_call: TRBJ2-5; cdr3_aa: CASSVGGIREETQYF
v_call: TRBV6-5; j_call: TRBJ2-2; cdr3_aa: CATRTSGELFF
v_call: TRBV10-3; j_call: TRBJ2-5; cdr3_aa: CAISVEDFQETQYF
v_call: TRBV9; j_call: TRBJ1-1; cdr3_aa: CASSVALF
v_call: TRBV25-1; j_call: TRBJ1-3; cdr3_aa: CASSPPGGNPGNTIYF
v_call: TRBV29-1; j_call: TRBJ2-7; cdr3_aa: CSLLAGVHEQYF
v_call: TRBV7-9; j_call: TRBJ2-2; cdr3_aa: CASSDLGAITGELFF
v_call: TRBV7-9; j_call: TRBJ1-4; cdr3_aa: CASSPRTGGDGTNEKLFF
v_call: TRBV29-1; j_call: TRBJ2-2; cdr3_aa: CSARDNANTGELFF
v_call: TRBV5-4; j_call: TRBJ1-2; cdr3_aa: CASSLVVRGSGYTF
v_call: TRBV20-1; j_call: -; cdr3_aa: CSARVTSGSDEQFF
v_call: TRBV12-3/TRBV12-4; j_call: TRBJ1-3; cdr3_aa: CASTRDTRNTIYF
v_call: TRBV11-2; j_call: TRBJ2-5; cdr3_aa: CASSQEGVQETQYF
v_call: TRBV4-1; j_call: TRBJ1-2; cdr3_aa: CASSQPDSYYGYTF
v_call: TRBV5-4; j_call: TRBJ2-6; cdr3_aa: CASRSLGGRSGANVLTF
v_call: TRBV4-3; j_call: TRBJ1-4; cdr3_aa: CASSQPGTNEKLFF
v_call: TRBV6-5; j_call: TRBJ1-5; cdr3_aa: CAISYGQASNQPQHF
v_call: TRBV24-1; j_call: TRBJ2-7; cdr3_aa: CATSRTGGSYEQYF
v_call: TRBV29-1; j_call: TRBJ2-3; cdr3_aa: CSGKDGTDTQYF
v_call: TRBV4-3; j_call: TRBJ2-2; cdr3_aa: CASSHVGRKNTGELFF